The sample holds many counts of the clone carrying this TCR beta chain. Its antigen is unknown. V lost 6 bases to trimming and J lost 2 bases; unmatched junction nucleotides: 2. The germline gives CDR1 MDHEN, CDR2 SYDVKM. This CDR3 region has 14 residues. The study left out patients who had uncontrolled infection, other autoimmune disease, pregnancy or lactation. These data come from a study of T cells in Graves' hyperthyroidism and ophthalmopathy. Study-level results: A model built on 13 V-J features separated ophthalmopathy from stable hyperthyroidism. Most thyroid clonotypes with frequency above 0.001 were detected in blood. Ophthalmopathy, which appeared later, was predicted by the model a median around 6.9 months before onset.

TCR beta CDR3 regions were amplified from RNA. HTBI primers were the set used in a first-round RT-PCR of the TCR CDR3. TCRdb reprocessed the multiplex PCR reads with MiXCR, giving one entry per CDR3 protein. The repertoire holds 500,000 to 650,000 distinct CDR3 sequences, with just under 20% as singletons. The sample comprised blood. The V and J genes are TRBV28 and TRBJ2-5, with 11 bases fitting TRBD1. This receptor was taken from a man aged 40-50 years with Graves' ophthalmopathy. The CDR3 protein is CASSWDRGQETQYF. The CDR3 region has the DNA TGTGCCAGCAGCTGGGACAGGGGGCAAGAGACCCAGTACTTC.